The entry that follows covers one T cell receptor beta chain sequence. What it binds is not known. CDR3 length: 11 amino acids. Germline V gives CDR1 DFQATT, CDR2 SNEGSKA (reference sequence). V was trimmed by 4 bases and J by 2 bases, leaving 5 bases between them. The data are from a study of siplizumab effects on memory and regulatory T cells. Study-wide points: A significant reduction in alloreactive sequences traceable to unstimulated CD4+ memory cells was produced by siplizumab. Alloreactive CD4+ clones that could be mapped were on average about 64% Treg-derived with siplizumab, against roughly 25% in controls. Among alloreactive clones, only a minor fraction mapped to unstimulated subsets.

Roughly 9.8 x 10^4 TCR templates were assayed per sample. Sequencing used immunoSEQ multiplex PCR; TCRdb keeps in-frame clones, though not all of them. This table holds some 110,000 clones, 94% found once. This sequence was found in a human donor in good health. Material: non-Treg CD4+ T cells sorted from blood. The rearrangement links TRBV20-1 to TRBJ1-1; no clear D gene. The chain's CDR3 is CSAIFNTEAFF. CDR3 coding DNA: TGCAGTGCTATTTTCAACACTGAAGCTTTCTTT.